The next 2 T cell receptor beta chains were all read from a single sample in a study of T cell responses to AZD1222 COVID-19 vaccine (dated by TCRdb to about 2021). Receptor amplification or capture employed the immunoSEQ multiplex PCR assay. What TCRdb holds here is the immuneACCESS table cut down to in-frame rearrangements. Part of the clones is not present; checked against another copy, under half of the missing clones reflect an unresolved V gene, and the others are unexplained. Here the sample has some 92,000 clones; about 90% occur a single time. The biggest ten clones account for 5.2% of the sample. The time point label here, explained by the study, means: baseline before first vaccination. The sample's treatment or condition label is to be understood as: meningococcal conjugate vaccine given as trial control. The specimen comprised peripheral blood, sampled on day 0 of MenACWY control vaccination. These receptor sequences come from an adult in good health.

The chain's CDR3 is CASSPTGILSGNTIYF. As DNA, the CDR3 is TGTGCCAGTAGTCCCACCGGGATTCTCTCTGGAAACACCATATATTTT. The chain links TRBV19 to TRBJ1-3; D gene uncertain. The V end lost 5 bases, the J end lost 0 bases, and 14 bases lay between the germline ends. CDR3 length: 16 amino acids. Germline V lookup: CDR1 LNHDA, CDR2 SQIVND (reference sequence).

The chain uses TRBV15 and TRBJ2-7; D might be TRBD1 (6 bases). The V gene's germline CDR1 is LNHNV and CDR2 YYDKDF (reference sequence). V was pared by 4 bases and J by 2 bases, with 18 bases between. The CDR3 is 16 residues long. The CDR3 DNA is TGTGCCACCAGCACCCTGGAGGACAGAATTACCTACGAGCAGTACTTC. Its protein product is CATSTLEDRITYEQYF. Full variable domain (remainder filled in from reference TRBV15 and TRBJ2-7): DAMVIQNPRYQVTQFGKPVTLSCSQTLNHNVMYWYQQKSSQAPKLLFHYYDKDFNNEADTPDNFQSRRPNTSFCFLDIRSPGLGDTAMYLCATSTLEDRITYEQYFGPGTRLTVT.